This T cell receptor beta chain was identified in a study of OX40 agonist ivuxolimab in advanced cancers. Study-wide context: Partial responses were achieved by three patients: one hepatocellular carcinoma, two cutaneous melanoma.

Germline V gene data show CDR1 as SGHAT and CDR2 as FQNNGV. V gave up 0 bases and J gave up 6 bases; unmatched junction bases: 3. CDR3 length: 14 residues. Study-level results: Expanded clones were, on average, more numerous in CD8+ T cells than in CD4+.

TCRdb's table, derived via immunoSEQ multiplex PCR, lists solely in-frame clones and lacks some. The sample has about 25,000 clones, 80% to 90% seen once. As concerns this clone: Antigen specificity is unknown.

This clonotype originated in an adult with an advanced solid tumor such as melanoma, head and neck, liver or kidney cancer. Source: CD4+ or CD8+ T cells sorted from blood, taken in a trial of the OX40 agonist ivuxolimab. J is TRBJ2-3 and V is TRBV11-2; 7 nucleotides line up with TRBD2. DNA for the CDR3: TGTGCCAGCAGCTTAGAGGGAGGGCCTGATACGCAGTATTTT. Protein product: CASSLEGGPDTQYF.